This T cell receptor (beta chain) was captured by sequencing in a study of blood T cell repertoires in COVID-19. This clone was counted a single time. The CDR3 runs 15 residues. CDR1 and CDR2 (germline): MDHEN, SYDVKM. Trimming left V 6 bases short and J 4 bases short, with 18 bases between. Original analysis: Reference gene primer amplification gave estimated nucleated cell counts. This table comes from immunoSEQ multiplex PCR, and its TCRdb copy is limited to in-frame clones, with some not included. The DNA was the basis for D and trimming; V, J and clone size are from that table. Of fewer than 200,000 clones in the sample, under 90% are singletons; the top ten hold 10% to 15%. Cohort allocation depended upon clinical history that participants reported. Two negative PCRs, clearance, or symptom resolution characterized the recovered Cohort 3 donors.

This clonotype was sampled from a man over 45 who had recovered from COVID-19. The sequenced sample was PBMCs or T cells enriched from blood (not recorded which). The chain has TRBV28 and TRBJ1-1, with D possibly being TRBD1 (5 bases). The chain's CDR3 is CASSLRGRWITEAFF. The DNA of the CDR3 is TGTGCCAGCAGCTTAAGGGGCCGGTGGATCACTGAAGCTTTCTTT.